This passage covers 28 T cell receptor beta chains from one sample sequenced in a study of blood T cell repertoires in COVID-19. Using immunoSEQ multiplex PCR, the repertoire was profiled, and TCRdb retains in-frame clones only, with some absent. Here the sample spans over 95,000 clones, approximately 90% being singletons. Sequenced sample: peripheral blood. These receptors all stem from a human donor with acute or convalescent COVID-19. The donor label of this sample is uncertain.

The chain recombines TRBV6-5 with TRBJ2-3; possible D gene TRBD1, 6 bases. CDR1 is MNHEY, CDR2 SVGAGI, per germline. This CDR3 is built from 15 residues. Trimming pared 5 bases from V and 2 bases from J, leaving 14 bases between. The CDR3 loop reads CASSIAGDFTDTQYF. The CDR3 coding sequence is TGTGCCAGCAGTATCGCAGGGGATTTCACAGATACGCAGTATTTT.

The rearrangement uses TRBV3-1 (or the pseudogene TRBV3-2) and TRBJ1-5; D gene uncertain. From germline, CDR1 is LGHDT and CDR2 YNNKEL (reference sequence). This CDR3 has 14 amino acids. Trimming removed 0 bases at V and 7 bases at J, with 10 bases between. This CDR3 reads CASSQDDIGQPQHF. The CDR3 DNA reads TGTGCCAGCAGCCAAGATGACATAGGACAGCCCCAGCATTTT.

This chain joins TRBV28 and TRBJ1-1; the D gene is possibly TRBD1 (6 bases). This CDR3 has 18 residues. CDR1 MDHEN and CDR2 SYDVKM come from the germline V gene. Trimming removed 4 bases from V and 0 bases from J, with 21 bases in between. This CDR3 reads CASSYLGVRGTLNTEAFF. In DNA, the CDR3 is TGTGCCAGCAGTTATCTGGGGGTGAGGGGGACCTTGAACACTGAAGCTTTCTTT.

This clone has more than one count but fewer than ten. The chain links TRBV7-8 to TRBJ2-3; 8 nucleotides agree with TRBD2. CDR3 length: 15 residues. V lost 7 bases, J lost 2 bases, and 8 bases stayed unmatched. CDR1 and CDR2 from the germline V gene are SGHVS and FQNEAQ. The CDR3 DNA reads as TGTGCCAGCAAGAGCGGGGGCCTCTCCACAGATACGCAGTATTTT. This codes for CASKSGGLSTDTQYF.

The V and J genes are TRBV5-5 and TRBJ2-2, with no clear D. This CDR3 is 15 amino acids long. V was trimmed by 2 bases and J by 0 bases, leaving 8 bases between them. Germline CDR1 reads SGHKS; CDR2 reads YYEKEE (reference sequence). The CDR3: CASSLSATNTGELFF. The CDR3 DNA is TGTGCCAGCAGCTTAAGCGCAACGAACACCGGGGAGCTGTTTTTT.

V is TRBV28 and J is TRBJ2-3; TRBD2 agrees at 7 bases. The CDR3 runs 14 residues. V was pared by 2 bases and J by 1 base, with 0 bases of the junction left unmatched. Germline V gives CDR1 MDHEN, CDR2 SYDVKM. This chain's CDR3 is CASSLAGGTDTQYF. CDR3 DNA: TGTGCCAGCAGTTTAGCGGGGGGCACAGATACGCAGTATTTT. Together with reference TRBV28 and TRBJ2-3, the CDR3 gives the full variable domain: DVKVTQSSRYLVKRTGEKVFLECVQDMDHENMFWYRQDPGLGLRLIYFSYDVKMKEKGDIPEGYSVSREKKERFSLILESASTNQTSMYLCASSLAGGTDTQYFGPGTRLTVL.

The J gene is TRBJ1-5, the V gene TRBV6-2 or TRBV6-3; D gene uncertain. This CDR3 comprises 14 residues. In germline, CDR1 is MNHEY, CDR2 SVGEGT. V was trimmed by 6 bases and J by 4 bases, leaving 13 bases between them. The CDR3, as DNA: TGTGCCAGCAGCCCCTTGGGGAGTAATCAGCCCCAGCATTTT. Translating gives CASSPLGSNQPQHF.

The V call is TRBV12-3 or TRBV12-4, the J call TRBJ1-1; unclear D gene. Trimming cost V 2 bases and J 6 bases, with 7 bases left between them. This CDR3 has 12 amino acids. CDR3 DNA sequence: TGTGCCAGCAGTTTAATTCCAGCTGAAGCTTTCTTT. Translation: CASSLIPAEAFF.

The chain joins TRBV3-1 (or the pseudogene TRBV3-2) to TRBJ1-3; D is unresolved. Per the germline V gene, CDR1 is LGHDT and CDR2 is YNNKEL (reference sequence). This CDR3 spans 13 amino acids. Trimming shortened V by 0 bases and J by 5 bases, and 5 bases separated the two germline ends. The CDR3 nucleotides read TGTGCCAGCAGCCAAGAGGGCCGAAACACCATATATTTT. Translated, it gives CASSQEGRNTIYF.

For the CDR3, the DNA is TGTGCCAGCTCACCAGGGACAGGGCCAACCTACGAGCAGTACTTC. This gives the protein CASSPGTGPTYEQYF. The chain is built from TRBV18 and TRBJ2-7; 9 nucleotides match TRBD1. Per germline, CDR1 KGHSH and CDR2 LQKENI. The CDR3 loop spans 15 amino acids. With 2 bases clipped from V and 2 bases from J, the junction kept 4 bases outside the gene matches.

This rearrangement joins TRBV30 to TRBJ2-4, with TRBD2 matching 8 bases. In germline, CDR1 is GTSNPN, CDR2 SVGIG (reference sequence). Trimming took 0 bases from V and 3 from J; bases not matched to a gene: 7. This CDR3 region has 16 residues. CDR3 in DNA: TGTGCCTGGAGTGTACTTGGTCGGGGGGGCAAAAACATTCAGTACTTC. It codes for CAWSVLGRGGKNIQYF. Variable domain in full (rest from reference TRBV30 and TRBJ2-4): SQTIHQWPATLVQPVGSPLSLECTVEGTSNPNLYWYRQAAGRGLQLLFYSVGIGQISSEVPQNLSASRPQDRQFILSSKKLLLSDSGFYLCAWSVLGRGGKNIQYFGAGTRLSVL.

The chain joins TRBV28 to TRBJ1-6; D not certain. Per germline, CDR1 MDHEN and CDR2 SYDVKM. V was clipped by 7 bases and J by 9 bases, with 10 bases between them. The CDR3 loop spans 12 amino acids. The CDR3 loop reads CASTLEGSPLHF. CDR3 nucleotide sequence: TGTGCCAGCACCTTAGAGGGTTCACCCCTCCACTTT.

This chain uses TRBV2 with TRBJ1-1; D unclear. Trimming took off 9 bases at V and 7 bases at J, with 15 bases between the two ends. Germline CDR1 is SNHLY and CDR2 is FYNNEI. The CDR3 loop spans 12 amino acids. The CDR3, as DNA: TGTGCCAGGGTTCGGTCCTCCGATGAAGCTTTCTTT. This encodes CARVRSSDEAFF.

The gene calls are TRBV30 and TRBJ1-1, with D possibly being TRBD1 (5 bases). The V gene's germline CDR1 is GTSNPN and CDR2 SVGIG (reference sequence). Trimming took 6 bases from V and 1 from J, leaving 12 bases between them. The CDR3 consists of 13 residues. The CDR3 protein is CACQAGQNTEAFF. Here the CDR3 DNA reads TGTGCCTGCCAGGCAGGGCAGAACACTGAAGCTTTCTTT.

The CDR3 loop reads CSVEDLGGANTGELFF. The CDR3 region has the DNA TGCAGCGTTGAAGATCTTGGGGGCGCGAACACCGGGGAGCTGTTTTTT. V and J are TRBV29-1 and TRBJ2-2; D possibly corresponds to TRBD1 (6 bases). The V gene's germline CDR1 is SQVTM and CDR2 ANQGSEA. The CDR3 is made up of 16 amino acids. V lost 0 bases, J lost 0 bases, and 11 bases lay in between.

The V call is TRBV12-5, the J call TRBJ1-2, with D perhaps matching TRBD1 (5 bases). The CDR3 sequence is 17 residues long. V gave up 6 bases and J gave up 3 bases, with 23 bases separating them. CDR1 and CDR2 from the germline V gene are LGHNT and FRNRAP. The CDR3 coding sequence is TGTGCTAGTGGCTCCTTGGGGACTCAAGCCCGGGACTATGGCTACACCTTC. Residues: CASGSLGTQARDYGYTF.

V usage is TRBV20-1 and J usage is TRBJ1-5; 12 positions agree with TRBD1. CDR3 length equals 16 residues. V lost 3 bases and J lost 6; bases outside the gene matches: 9. Germline CDR1 DFQATT, CDR2 SNEGSKA (reference sequence). The DNA of the CDR3 is TGCAGTGCTAGTGACCGGGACAGGGGGCTAGTTCAGCCCCAGCATTTT. This encodes CSASDRDRGLVQPQHF.

The chain carries TRBV10-3 and TRBJ2-7; 12 bases align to TRBD2. This CDR3 has 14 amino acids. Germline CDR1 is ENHRY and CDR2 is SYGVKD. Trimming cost V 7 bases and J 5 bases; bases outside gene matches: 6. CDR3 region: CAIKGTSGFNEQYF. DNA of the CDR3: TGTGCCATCAAAGGGACTAGCGGGTTTAACGAGCAGTACTTC.

This clone was counted a single time. The chain carries TRBV4-2 and TRBJ1-2; TRBD1 aligns across 11 bases. After removal of 4 bases from V and 4 bases from J, the junction contained 11 bases not matched to a gene. Germline CDR1 and CDR2: LGHNA and YNFKEQ. The CDR3 spans 17 residues. The CDR3, as DNA: TGTGCCAGCAGCCCCGGGACAGGGGGGCGCATTTCCTATGGCTACACCTTC. Translation: CASSPGTGGRISYGYTF.

The CDR3 region is CASSLTGTSGYNEQFF. The DNA of the CDR3 is TGTGCCAGCAGCTTAACCGGGACTAGCGGATACAATGAGCAGTTCTTC. The chain couples TRBV5-6 to TRBJ2-1, with 11 bases lining up with TRBD2. V lost 2 bases to trimming and J lost 4 bases; unmatched junction nucleotides: 5. This CDR3 region has 16 residues. Germline V lookup: CDR1 SGHDT, CDR2 YYEEEE. The variable domain in full, with the rest retrieved from reference TRBV5-6 and TRBJ2-1, is DAGVTQSPTHLIKTRGQQVTLRCSPKSGHDTVSWYQQALGQGPQFIFQYYEEEERQRGNFPDRFSGHQFPNYSSELNVNALLLGDSALYLCASSLTGTSGYNEQFFGPGTRLTVL.

The V and J genes are TRBV5-1 and TRBJ1-2; possible D gene TRBD1, 5 bases. The CDR3 loop spans 15 amino acids. Deletions cut 0 bases from V and 3 bases from J, with 12 bases between. The germline V gene has CDR1 SGHRS and CDR2 YFSETQ. CDR3 sequence: CASSLEGGDHYGYTF. The CDR3 region has the DNA TGCGCCAGCAGCTTGGAGGGCGGGGACCACTATGGCTACACCTTC.

The V gene is TRBV11-2, the J gene TRBJ2-2; 9 bases align to TRBD1. The CDR3 loop spans 16 amino acids. Unmatched junction bases numbered 7, after V lost 4 bases and J lost 4 bases. The V gene's germline CDR1 is SGHAT and CDR2 FQNNGV. CDR3 nucleotides: TGTGCCAGCAGCTCAGAACGACAGGGGGGCACCGGGGAGCTGTTTTTT. Its translation: CASSSERQGGTGELFF.

The chain links TRBV5-4 to TRBJ1-1, with TRBD1 identical over 8 bases. V lost 6 bases to trimming and J lost 2 bases; unmatched junction nucleotides: 12. The CDR3 loop spans 16 amino acids. CDR1 SGHNT and CDR2 YYREEE come from the germline V gene (reference sequence). The CDR3 sequence: CASTPRTGTINTEAFF. The CDR3 nucleotides read TGTGCCAGCACCCCGCGGACAGGGACGATTAACACTGAAGCTTTCTTT.

The chain uses TRBV2 and TRBJ1-6; maybe TRBD1 (5 bases). V was trimmed by 8 bases and J by 7 bases, leaving 12 bases between them. In germline, CDR1 is SNHLY, CDR2 FYNNEI. The CDR3 has 13 amino acids. The CDR3 here is CASVQGRNSPLHF. The CDR3 nucleotides are TGTGCCAGCGTGCAGGGTCGAAATTCACCCCTCCACTTT.

The genes are TRBV7-2 and TRBJ2-1, with D possibly TRBD2 on 6 matching bases. Looked up from germline, CDR1 is SGHTA and CDR2 is FQGNSA. Between the trimmed V and J ends, which lost 2 bases and 0 bases, there was a span of 11 bases. The CDR3 has 16 amino acids. CDR3 amino acids: CASSLSASDSYNEQFF. The CDR3 nucleotides are TGTGCCAGCAGCTTAAGTGCTAGCGACTCCTACAATGAGCAGTTCTTC.

This clone was counted once. The V call is TRBV18, the J call TRBJ1-2; 7 bases map to TRBD1. Germline V gene data show CDR1 as KGHSH and CDR2 as LQKENI. The CDR3 has 15 amino acids. V lost 2 bases and J lost 6; bases outside the gene matches: 9. The CDR3 DNA sequence: TGTGCCAGCTCACCAAGACAGGGACTGGAGGATGGCTACACCTTC. The encoded protein is CASSPRQGLEDGYTF. Based on the CDR3 plus reference TRBV18 and TRBJ1-2, the full variable domain is NAGVMQNPRHLVRRRGQEARLRCSPMKGHSHVYWYRQLPEEGLKFMVYLQKENIIDESGMPKERFSAEFPKEGPSILRIQQVVRGDSAAYFCASSPRQGLEDGYTFGSGTRLTVV.

The V call is TRBV10-3, the J call TRBJ2-7; D not resolved. The CDR3 has 15 amino acids. Germline CDR1 is ENHRY and CDR2 is SYGVKD. V was clipped by 3 bases and J by 2 bases, with 14 bases between them. The CDR3, as DNA: TGTGCCATCAGTGACTCAGCAGGAATGGCCTACGAGCAGTACTTC. It is translated as CAISDSAGMAYEQYF.

V usage is TRBV6-5 and J usage is TRBJ1-5, with a tentative D call TRBD1 (5 bases). Trimming stripped 6 bases from V and 3 bases from J, with 12 bases between. This CDR3 region has 14 residues. CDR1 is MNHEY and CDR2 is SVGAGI in the germline V gene. The CDR3 DNA sequence: TGTGCCAGCAGGGAGGGGCAGATCAATCAGCCCCAGCATTTT. Amino acids: CASREGQINQPQHF.